Below, 17 T cell receptor beta chains from the same sample are listed, as sequenced in a study of beta chain features in type 1 diabetes. Expressed TCRB transcripts were sequenced because the isolated RNA had all been reverse transcribed beforehand. Sequencing was performed with immunoSEQ multiplex PCR; in TCRdb, only in-frame clones are kept and a portion is missing. There are 350,000 or so clones in the sample; 20% occur only once, and approximately 0.041% lies in the top ten. Sequencing was carried out using naive CD4+ T cells from blood. The receptors derive from a woman aged 18 to 35 in good health.

The chain is built from TRBV4-1 and TRBJ1-5; D is perhaps TRBD1 (5 bases). The germline gives CDR1 MGHRA, CDR2 YSYEKL. This CDR3 region has 17 residues. The germline V and J ends were trimmed by 0 bases and 5 bases, with 17 bases remaining between them. CDR3 DNA sequence: TGCGCCAGCAGCCAAGAAGGTCTAGGCAGGGTCGATCAGCCCCAGCATTTT. Translating it yields CASSQEGLGRVDQPQHF.

In its sample, this clone was seen a few times. This chain links TRBV19 with TRBJ1-5, with a weak D call TRBD1 (5 bases). Germline V gene sequence: CDR1 LNHDA, CDR2 SQIVND (reference sequence). The CDR3 runs to 14 residues. Trimming stripped 9 bases from V and 1 base from J, with 13 bases between. The CDR3 loop is CASKGEVSNQPQHF. The CDR3 region has the DNA TGTGCCAGCAAAGGGGAGGTGAGCAATCAGCCCCAGCATTTT.

In this sample, this clone turned up a few times. V is TRBV7-2 and J is TRBJ2-7, with TRBD1 matching over 8 bases. Trimming removed 5 bases from V and 1 base from J; junction bases left unmatched: 7. Germline lookup yields CDR1 SGHTA and CDR2 FQGNSA. CDR3 length equals 15 residues. The CDR3, as DNA: TGTGCCAGCAGCGATCCAGGGGGCGCATCCTACGAGCAGTACTTC. Translating it yields CASSDPGGASYEQYF.

A remark on this clone: In the same sample, other DNA sequences code for this CDR3. The chain uses TRBV18 and TRBJ1-2; 8 positions match TRBD1. Germline V gene lookup returns CDR1 KGHSH and CDR2 LQKENI. V was pared by 3 bases and J by 4 bases, with 4 bases of the junction left unmatched. The CDR3 is 14 residues long. CDR3 in DNA: TGTGCCAGCTCACCCGAACAGGGGGGCTATGGCTACACCTTC. Its protein product is CASSPEQGGYGYTF.

This clone was observed a few times. The J gene is TRBJ2-3, the V gene TRBV27; D is uncertain. CDR1 is MNHEY and CDR2 is SMNVEV in the germline V gene (reference sequence). The CDR3 contains 16 residues. Trimming took 6 bases from V and 1 from J, leaving 17 bases between them. CDR3 sequence reads: CASSSNSPRGTDTQYF. DNA of the CDR3: TGTGCCAGCAGCTCTAATTCCCCGAGAGGCACAGATACGCAGTATTTT.

This clone turned up a few times. The chain carries TRBV7-9 and TRBJ1-5, with D possibly matching TRBD1 (6 bases). This CDR3 has 14 amino acids. V was cut by 8 bases and J by 6 bases, with 17 bases left in between. In germline, CDR1 is SEHNR, CDR2 FQNEAQ (reference sequence). The chain's CDR3 is CASGGGTMSQPQHF. Written as DNA, the CDR3 is TGTGCCAGCGGGGGAGGGACAATGAGTCAGCCCCAGCATTTT. The variable domain in full, with the rest retrieved from reference TRBV7-9 and TRBJ1-5, is DTGVSQNPRHKITKRGQNVTFRCDPISEHNRLYWYRQTLGQGPEFLTYFQNEAQLEKSRLLSDRFSAERPKGSFSTLEIQRTEQGDSAMYLCASGGGTMSQPQHFGDGTRLSIL.

J is TRBJ2-2 and V is TRBV9; the D is unclear. V lost 7 bases and J 4 bases, leaving 8 bases between the germline ends. CDR3 length equals 12 residues. Germline V CDR1 and CDR2: SGDLS, YYNGEE. CDR3 bases: TGTGCCAGCTCACGCAGCACCGGGGAGCTGTTTTTT. Translated, it gives CASSRSTGELFF.

The chain couples TRBV4-3 to TRBJ2-1; D ambiguous. The germline V gene has CDR1 LGHNA and CDR2 YSLEER. The CDR3 has 13 amino acids. Trimming took off 4 bases at V and 1 base at J, with 5 bases between the two ends. The CDR3 DNA reads TGCGCCAGCAGCCGCGCATCCTACAATGAGCAGTTCTTC. This codes for CASSRASYNEQFF.

This clone was detected a few times. The chain uses TRBV2 and TRBJ1-5, with unresolved D. Per germline, CDR1 SNHLY and CDR2 FYNNEI. V lost 4 bases to trimming and J lost 0 bases, with 7 bases between them. This CDR3 spans 14 amino acids. CDR3 sequence (DNA): TGTGCCAGCAGTGCCCCAAATAGCAATCAGCCCCAGCATTTT. Protein product: CASSAPNSNQPQHF.

The rearrangement uses TRBV19 and TRBJ1-1; 8 bases match TRBD1. The CDR3 totals 14 residues. J lost 5 bases, V lost 7 bases, and 9 bases had no gene match. The germline CDR1 and CDR2 sequences are LNHDA and SQIVND (reference sequence). The CDR3 loop is CASIPDRERTEAFF. In DNA form, the CDR3 reads TGTGCCAGTATCCCGGACAGGGAGCGGACTGAAGCTTTCTTT.

This clone has only a few counts. This rearrangement joins TRBV4-2 to TRBJ1-5, with D uncertain. The length of the CDR3 is 17 residues. Trimming removed 0 bases at V and 1 base at J, with 13 bases between. Germline V gives CDR1 LGHNA, CDR2 YNFKEQ. CDR3 in DNA: TGTGCCAGCAGCCAAGACGGAAGGCGGCTCAGCAATCAGCCCCAGCATTTT. Residues: CASSQDGRRLSNQPQHF.

This clone was seen a few times. The chain links TRBV25-1 to TRBJ1-1; D uncertain. The CDR3 loop spans 13 amino acids. The V and J ends lost 4 bases and 4 bases respectively, with 10 bases between them. CDR1 MGHDK and CDR2 SYGVNS come from the germline V gene. CDR3 sequence (DNA): TGTGCCAGCAGTGGGCTACAGATCACTGAAGCTTTCTTT. It is translated as CASSGLQITEAFF.

V and J are TRBV7-9 and TRBJ1-1, with D maybe TRBD1 (5 bases). In germline, CDR1 is SEHNR, CDR2 FQNEAQ (reference sequence). This CDR3 contains 14 residues. V shed 1 base and J shed 5 bases, with 11 bases lying between them. The chain's CDR3 is CASSLDGGFTEAFF. The CDR3 nucleotides are TGTGCCAGCAGCTTAGATGGGGGGTTTACTGAAGCTTTCTTT.

This chain joins TRBV5-4 and TRBJ2-5; 7 bases match TRBD2. Losses at the gene ends were 4 bases for V and 5 bases for J; bases not matched to a gene: 11. The CDR3 totals 15 residues. Germline V lookup: CDR1 SGHNT, CDR2 YYREEE (reference sequence). This CDR3 reads CASSQQTSSRETQYF. The DNA for the CDR3 is TGTGCCAGCAGCCAACAGACTAGCTCCAGGGAGACCCAGTACTTC.

V usage is TRBV19 and J usage is TRBJ1-2; 8 bases agree with TRBD1. Germline CDR1 reads LNHDA; CDR2 reads SQIVND (reference sequence). The CDR3 spans 12 residues. V trimming: 8 bases; J trimming: 8 bases; junction bases outside the gene matches: 7. CDR3 in amino acids: CASVDRVDGYTF. Written as DNA, the CDR3 is TGTGCCAGTGTGGACAGGGTAGACGGCTACACCTTC.

This clone was observed a few times. V and J are TRBV2 and TRBJ1-5, with unresolved D. This CDR3 is 14 amino acids long. Germline CDR1 is SNHLY and CDR2 is FYNNEI. V was trimmed by 2 bases and J by 9 bases, leaving 14 bases between them. The CDR3 region has the DNA TGTGCCAGCAGTGAAAACAGCCCCTTTGGGCCCCAGCATTTT. Encoded protein: CASSENSPFGPQHF.

The chain couples TRBV4-1 to TRBJ1-2, with D tentatively TRBD1 (5 bases). V lost 0 bases, J lost 7 bases, and 9 bases lay in between. Germline V lookup: CDR1 MGHRA, CDR2 YSYEKL. The CDR3 has 13 amino acids. Here the CDR3 reads CASSQETVGGYTF. Written as DNA, the CDR3 is TGCGCCAGCAGCCAAGAGACAGTAGGTGGCTACACCTTC.